One and the same sample provided the 12 T cell receptor beta chains below, sequenced in a study of T cells in Graves' hyperthyroidism and ophthalmopathy. TCR beta CDR3 regions were amplified from RNA. The TCR CDR3 first-round RT-PCR relied on the HTBI primer set. TCRdb ran MiXCR on the multiplex PCR reads and lists one entry per CDR3 protein. The data hold under 300,000 distinct CDR3 sequences, with less than 30% observed a single time. What was sequenced was blood. Receptors were obtained from a man aged 40-50 years with Graves' hyperthyroidism that later progressed to Graves' ophthalmopathy.

The chain has TRBV28 and TRBJ2-7, with D perhaps matching TRBD1 or TRBD2 (5 bases each). This CDR3 contains 12 residues. V shed 10 bases and J shed 5 bases, with 15 bases lying between them. Germline V CDR1 and CDR2: MDHEN, SYDVKM. CDR3 residues: CANPGTDDEQYF. The CDR3 bases are TGTGCCAACCCCGGGACGGACGACGAGCAGTACTTC.

The chain links TRBV28 to TRBJ1-1; 9 bases agree with TRBD1. J gave up 6 bases and V 6 bases, and 5 bases lay outside the gene matches. Germline values: CDR1 MDHEN, CDR2 SYDVKM. The CDR3 spans 13 residues. The CDR3 sequence: CASSGQGKAEAFF. The CDR3 DNA sequence: TGTGCCAGCAGCGGACAGGGGAAGGCTGAAGCTTTCTTT.

This clonotype appeared many times. The chain recombines TRBV12-3 or TRBV12-4 with TRBJ2-7; 12 bases align to TRBD2. With V trimmed by 6 bases and J by 0 bases, 9 bases remained unmatched. The CDR3 sequence is 17 residues long. CDR3 sequence (DNA): TGTGCCAGCAGACTTGGGACTAGCGGGTCAAGCTCCTACGAGCAGTACTTC. Residues: CASRLGTSGSSSYEQYF.

The V call is TRBV28, the J call TRBJ2-5; either TRBD1 or TRBD2 may fit D (6 bases each). This CDR3 is built from 15 residues. V was pared by 2 bases and J by 7 bases, with 17 bases between. The germline V gene has CDR1 MDHEN and CDR2 SYDVKM. CDR3: CASSLRGRAWGTQYF. The CDR3 DNA sequence: TGTGCCAGCAGTTTACGGGGGCGAGCTTGGGGGACCCAGTACTTC.

This clonotype turned up a few times. The rearrangement uses TRBV12-3 or TRBV12-4 and TRBJ2-2, with D possibly called TRBD1 or TRBD2 (5 bases each). This CDR3 has 17 residues. Trimming shortened V by 5 bases and J by 4 bases, and 20 bases separated the two germline ends. CDR3 sequence (DNA): TGTGCCAGCAGTGGGGGACCGCTGATGGGAAGCACCGGGGAGCTGTTTTTT. This translates into CASSGGPLMGSTGELFF.

This clonotype came up many times. The V and J genes are TRBV30 and TRBJ2-3; D is uncertain. The CDR3 totals 16 residues. Per the germline V gene, CDR1 is GTSNPN and CDR2 is SVGIG (reference sequence). The ends were cut back, 2 bases at V and 4 bases at J, with 19 bases in the middle. The chain's CDR3 is CAWSLRHLLRADTQYF. The CDR3 DNA reads as TGTGCCTGGAGTCTGAGACACCTGCTTAGGGCAGATACGCAGTATTTT.

In its sample, this clonotype ranks as medium-sized. The rearrangement uses TRBV27 and TRBJ1-1, with 9 bases that match TRBD1. V lost 4 bases and J lost 1; bases outside the gene matches: 4. This CDR3 has 15 residues. Germline loops: CDR1 MNHEY, CDR2 SMNVEV (reference sequence). The CDR3 DNA reads TGTGCCAGCAGTTCTCCGGGACAGGGGAACACTGAAGCTTTCTTT. Its protein product is CASSSPGQGNTEAFF.

The chain has TRBV6-2 or TRBV6-3 and TRBJ1-1; D gene uncertain. The germline gives CDR1 MNHEY, CDR2 SVGEGT. Trimming removed 11 bases from V and 2 bases from J, with 18 bases in between. The CDR3 covers 14 residues. CDR3 bases: TGTGCCCTTCGATCGCATCTTCTAAACACTGAAGCTTTCTTT. This gives the protein CALRSHLLNTEAFF.

This clonotype was observed many times. The rearrangement uses TRBV11-2 and TRBJ2-7; D perhaps matches TRBD2 (5 bases). V lost 3 bases to trimming and J lost 6 bases, with 15 bases between them. CDR3 length: 14 amino acids. Germline loops: CDR1 SGHAT, CDR2 FQNNGV. This chain's CDR3 is CASSFYGEPGEQYF. The DNA of the CDR3 is TGTGCCAGCAGCTTTTACGGGGAACCCGGCGAGCAGTACTTC.

This clonotype was detected ten times or more. Its ends do not fully match the called genes, so a read error is possible. The chain recombines TRBV5-1 with TRBJ2-7, with TRBD2 matching over 11 bases. Germline-derived CDR1 and CDR2 are SGHRS and YFSETQ. This CDR3 has 15 residues. CDR3 DNA sequence: TGCGCCAGCAGTTTGGGTCTAGCGGGAGGTTACGAGCAGTACTTC. As protein: CASSLGLAGGYEQYF. The entire variable domain, with the rest obtained from reference TRBV5-1 and TRBJ2-7, is as follows: KAGVTQTPRYLIKTRGQQVTLSCSPISGHRSVSWYQQTPGQGLQFLFEYFSETQRNKGNFPGRFSGRQFSNSRSEMNVSTLELGDSALYLCASSLGLAGGYEQYFGPGTRLTVT.

Turning to this clonotype: Likely a read error: the CDR3 ends without its conserved phenylalanine or tryptophan. V and J are TRBV12-3 or TRBV12-4 and TRBJ2-5; 11 positions agree with TRBD2. This CDR3 is built from 17 residues. The CDR3 DNA follows: TGTGCCAGCAGCCCAGGGACTAGCGGCCCGTACCAAGGGACCCAGTACCTC. Encoded protein: CASSPGTSGPYQGTQYL.

This clonotype was counted at least ten times. This rearrangement joins TRBV28 to TRBJ1-2, with D possibly being TRBD1 (6 bases). The CDR3 totals 17 residues. V dropped 6 bases and J dropped 1 base, with 21 bases sitting between them. Germline values: CDR1 MDHEN, CDR2 SYDVKM. The CDR3 DNA is TGTGCCAGCAGCTATGGGGGCAGAAACCGAAATAACTATGGCTACACCTTC. As protein: CASSYGGRNRNNYGYTF.